The 8 T cell receptor beta chains in this list originate from one sample, sequenced in a study of cytomegalovirus exposure and HLA in healthy donors. This PCR relied on a set of 60 Vbeta primers and 13 Jbeta primers. Generated by immunoSEQ multiplex PCR, the TCRdb table keeps only in-frame clones and is missing some. This sample has about 160,000 clones; approximately 70% occur once, and the top ten carry roughly 7.1%. The sample comprised PBMCs. These receptors were collected from a man aged 35 to 55 in good health and CMV-seropositive.

This clone was recorded a few times. This rearrangement joins TRBV6-5 to TRBJ2-1; 7 nucleotides match TRBD1. This CDR3 has 14 residues. CDR1 and CDR2 (germline): MNHEY, SVGAGI. V was pared by 11 bases and J by 2 bases, with 9 bases of the junction left unmatched. The DNA of the CDR3 is TGTGCCTCCTTCGGACAGGACGCCTACAATGAGCAGTTCTTC. Residues: CASFGQDAYNEQFF.

A note on this clone: Mismatch with germline at one junction end may stem from a read error. The chain is built from TRBV2 and TRBJ2-7; 8 bases align to TRBD1. The CDR3 has 15 residues. Per the germline V gene, CDR1 is SNHLY and CDR2 is FYNNEI. The CDR3 DNA reads as TGTGCCAGCGGGACAGGCCCCGGTAGCTCCTACAAGCAGTACTTC. Protein sequence: CASGTGPGSSYKQYF. Full variable domain (remainder filled in from reference TRBV2 and TRBJ2-7): EPEVTQTPSHQVTQMGQEVILRCVPISNHLYFYWYRQILGQKVEFLVSFYNNEISEKSEIFDDQFSVERPDGSNFTLKIRSTKLEDSAMYFCASGTGPGSSYKQYFGPGTRLTVT.

This clone was recorded once. The genes are TRBV5-8 and TRBJ1-5; TRBD1 is a possible D gene (5 bases). The CDR3 has 17 amino acids. V was shortened by 1 base and J by 6 bases, with 20 bases between the two germline ends. Germline assignment: CDR1 SGHTS and CDR2 YDEGEE. The CDR3 reads CASSLFDGGGSGQPQHF. In DNA form, the CDR3 reads TGTGCCAGCAGCTTGTTCGATGGGGGGGGGAGCGGTCAGCCCCAGCATTTT.

This clone was found once. The genes are TRBV5-6 and TRBJ2-3, with a weak D call TRBD2 (6 bases). The CDR3 contains 15 residues. The germline V gene has CDR1 SGHDT and CDR2 YYEEEE. With 4 bases removed from V and 0 bases from J, the gap between germline ends came to 12 bases. CDR3 region: CASSILATSTDTQYF. The CDR3 nucleotides read TGTGCCAGCAGCATTCTAGCGACTAGCACAGATACGCAGTATTTT.

The V gene is TRBV5-6, the J gene TRBJ2-7; 11 bases match TRBD1. The CDR3 runs to 19 residues. Germline V gene sequence: CDR1 SGHDT, CDR2 YYEEEE. Trimming removed 2 bases from V and 4 bases from J; junction bases left unmatched: 17. CDR3 in amino acids: CASSFPSLAGGQGAYEQYF. In DNA form, the CDR3 reads TGTGCCAGCAGCTTTCCCTCCCTGGCCGGAGGACAGGGGGCGTACGAGCAGTACTTC.

The chain uses TRBV7-9 and TRBJ2-7; maybe TRBD2 (6 bases). There are 13 residues in the CDR3. Per germline, CDR1 SEHNR and CDR2 FQNEAQ (reference sequence). Trimming left V 5 bases short and J 7 bases short, with 15 bases between. The CDR3: CASSPRDWDEQYF. The DNA for the CDR3 is TGTGCCAGCAGCCCCCGGGACTGGGATGAGCAGTACTTC.

Worth noting for this clone: The junction departs from germline at one end; a sequencing error may be responsible. The chain couples TRBV4-1 to TRBJ1-4; TRBD1 aligns across 10 bases. The CDR3 contains 17 residues. Germline V gives CDR1 MGHRA, CDR2 YSYEKL. Here the CDR3 reads CARSQGRTGGTNEKLFF. DNA of the CDR3: TGCGCCCGCAGCCAAGGTCGGACAGGGGGAACTAATGAAAAACTGTTTTTT.

The chain uses TRBV19 and TRBJ2-5; weak D call: TRBD1 (5 bases). CDR3 length: 17 amino acids. The germline V and J ends were trimmed by 2 bases and 1 base, with 17 bases remaining between them. Per the germline V gene, CDR1 is LNHDA and CDR2 is SQIVND (reference sequence). The DNA for the CDR3 is TGTGCCAGTAGTATAACGGCCATCACAGGTCCCCAAGAGACCCAGTACTTC. This codes for CASSITAITGPQETQYF.